The 13 T cell receptor beta chains listed next were all sequenced from one sample in a study of shared clonotypes between healthy human individuals. Some clones are missing from TCRdb's copy, which holds only in-frame ones; the method was immunoSEQ multiplex PCR. Found here are around 1.5 million clones, roughly 98% of them singletons; the top ten hold 0.4% to 0.55%. The sequenced material came from naive CD4+ T cells sorted from blood. Regarding subset: CD45RA+ positively selected. The receptors originated from a man aged 30-40 years in good health.

The genes are TRBV2 and TRBJ2-3, with TRBD2 matching over 16 bases. CDR1 and CDR2 from the germline V gene are SNHLY and FYNNEI. With 6 bases clipped from V and 0 bases from J, the junction kept 6 bases outside the gene matches. This CDR3 contains 18 residues. As DNA, the CDR3 is TGTGCCAGCAGGGGACTAGCGGGAGGGCCGTCTAGCACAGATACGCAGTATTTT. It encodes CASRGLAGGPSSTDTQYF.

The J gene is TRBJ1-5, the V gene TRBV29-1; D perhaps matches TRBD1 (5 bases). The germline V gene encodes CDR1 SQVTM and CDR2 ANQGSEA. Trimming stripped 5 bases from V and 2 bases from J, with 10 bases between. The CDR3 has 13 residues. In DNA form, the CDR3 reads TGCAGCGTTCGGGGGGAGGGCAATCAGCCCCAGCATTTT. Translating gives CSVRGEGNQPQHF.

Comment on this clone: Other DNA sequences in the sample encode the same CDR3. V is TRBV5-4 and J is TRBJ1-1; D is uncertain. Trimming removed 0 bases at V and 1 base at J, with 4 bases between. Germline V lookup: CDR1 SGHNT, CDR2 YYREEE (reference sequence). The CDR3 is 13 amino acids. DNA of the CDR3: TGTGCCAGCAGCTTGGACCAGAACACTGAAGCTTTCTTT. Translating it yields CASSLDQNTEAFF.

The chain employs TRBV14 and TRBJ1-2; D gene uncertain. Looked up from germline, CDR1 is SGHDN and CDR2 is FVKESK. This CDR3 spans 12 amino acids. Trimming pared 1 base from V and 7 bases from J, leaving 7 bases between. The CDR3 protein is CASSQVTGGYTF. The CDR3 nucleotides read TGTGCCAGCAGCCAAGTGACTGGTGGCTACACCTTC.

The gene calls are TRBV9 and TRBJ2-3; 7 bases match TRBD1. V was pared by 3 bases and J by 0 bases, with 4 bases of the junction left unmatched. CDR1 is SGDLS and CDR2 is YYNGEE in the germline V gene. The CDR3 sequence is 15 residues long. In DNA, the CDR3 is TGTGCCAGCAGCGCACCGGGACAGAGCACAGATACGCAGTATTTT. Translating gives CASSAPGQSTDTQYF.

The table lists this clone with a count of one. The chain links TRBV13 to TRBJ2-1, with D possibly being TRBD2 (6 bases). From germline, CDR1 is PRHDT and CDR2 FYEKMQ (reference sequence). There are 14 residues in the CDR3. Trimming left V 2 bases short and J 9 bases short, with 14 bases between. The CDR3 loop reads CASSLSAGRGEQFF. DNA of the CDR3: TGTGCCAGCAGCTTATCGGCGGGACGCGGTGAGCAGTTCTTC.

The gene calls are TRBV11-2 and TRBJ2-7; 9 bases are shared with TRBD1. CDR1 SGHAT and CDR2 FQNNGV come from the germline V gene. Trimming cost V 2 bases and J 2 bases; bases outside gene matches: 4. The CDR3 is 15 amino acids. The CDR3 DNA follows: TGTGCCAGCAGCTTAAGGGGACAGGGCGCCTACGAGCAGTACTTC. Translation: CASSLRGQGAYEQYF.

The V call is TRBV27, the J call TRBJ1-5, with D uncertain. The CDR3 extends over 15 amino acids. Germline CDR1 reads MNHEY; CDR2 reads SMNVEV (reference sequence). V was clipped by 5 bases and J by 1 base, with 12 bases between them. The CDR3 here is CASSGARLSNQPQHF. CDR3 nucleotides: TGTGCCAGCAGTGGCGCCAGGTTAAGCAATCAGCCCCAGCATTTT.

This rearrangement joins TRBV5-1 to TRBJ2-6; D is ambiguous. V lost 0 bases to trimming and J lost 0 bases, with 7 bases between them. The CDR3 spans 16 residues. Germline assignment: CDR1 SGHRS and CDR2 YFSETQ. The CDR3 spells CASSLAVSSGANVLTF. In DNA, the CDR3 is TGCGCCAGCAGCTTGGCCGTTAGCTCTGGGGCCAACGTCCTGACTTTC.

V and J are TRBV5-6 and TRBJ2-3; D possibly corresponds to TRBD2 (5 bases). Germline V gives CDR1 SGHDT, CDR2 YYEEEE. V was shortened by 4 bases and J by 4 bases, with 22 bases between the two germline ends. This CDR3 contains 17 residues. The CDR3 loop reads CASSALSVRARADTQYF. CDR3 coding DNA: TGTGCCAGCAGCGCCCTTAGCGTTAGGGCCCGGGCAGATACGCAGTATTTT.

The CDR3 protein is CASSYRDSAYEQYF. The CDR3 DNA sequence: TGTGCCAGCAGTTACCGGGACTCAGCCTACGAGCAGTACTTC. This chain uses TRBV6-8 with TRBJ2-7, with D perhaps TRBD2 (6 bases). Looked up from germline, CDR1 is MNHGY and CDR2 is SAAAGT. CDR3 length: 14 residues. V was clipped by 2 bases and J by 2 bases, with 10 bases between them.

The chain recombines TRBV14 with TRBJ2-7, with 9 bases aligning to TRBD2. The V gene's germline CDR1 is SGHDN and CDR2 FVKESK. The CDR3 is made up of 17 amino acids. V shed 0 bases, J shed 6 bases, and the junction held 12 bases outside the gene matches. The CDR3 sequence: CASSQDWRSGRPSEQYF. The DNA for the CDR3 is TGTGCCAGCAGCCAAGATTGGCGGAGCGGGAGGCCCTCCGAGCAGTACTTC.

This chain joins TRBV7-2 and TRBJ2-1; D possibly matches TRBD1 or TRBD2 (5 bases each). Germline V lookup: CDR1 SGHTA, CDR2 FQGNSA. V was clipped by 1 base and J by 4 bases, with 14 bases between them. This CDR3 is built from 16 residues. The CDR3 sequence: CASSLGFWDGYNEQFF. CDR3 sequence (DNA): TGTGCCAGCAGCTTAGGGTTTTGGGACGGTTACAATGAGCAGTTCTTC.